The rows below give T cell receptor beta chains drawn from one sample of a study of T-cell memory formation after mild COVID-19. TCRdb recomputed calls from the 5' RACE reads with MiXCR, one row per CDR3 protein. The table shows 450,000 or so distinct CDR3 sequences, with around 25% occurring only once. The sample comprised PBMCs or a T cell subset sorted from them (not recorded which). These receptors came from an adult woman who had mild COVID-19 (a few samples of this study predate the infection). Cell type and time point are not known. CDR3s include the opening cysteine and the closing phenylalanine or tryptophan.

J,V,CDR3
TRBJ2-2,TRBV7-9,CASSSRVSNTGELFF
TRBJ2-5,TRBV18,CASSPRGTDQETQYF
TRBJ1-1,TRBV5-6,CASSKTGYTEAFF
TRBJ1-2,TRBV7-2,CASSRIGESYGYTF
TRBJ2-1,TRBV20-1,CSARDRTGTAGYNEQFF
TRBJ2-7,TRBV4-3,CASSQEGPGDYEQYF
TRBJ2-1,TRBV5-4,CASSFHRDNEQFF
TRBJ2-3,TRBV24-1,CATSDTGGGSTDTQYF
TRBJ2-6,TRBV5-1,CASRGYASGANVLTF
TRBJ1-1,TRBV19,CASSPQGAGNTEAFF
TRBJ2-1,TRBV30,CAWSGGSSYNEQFF